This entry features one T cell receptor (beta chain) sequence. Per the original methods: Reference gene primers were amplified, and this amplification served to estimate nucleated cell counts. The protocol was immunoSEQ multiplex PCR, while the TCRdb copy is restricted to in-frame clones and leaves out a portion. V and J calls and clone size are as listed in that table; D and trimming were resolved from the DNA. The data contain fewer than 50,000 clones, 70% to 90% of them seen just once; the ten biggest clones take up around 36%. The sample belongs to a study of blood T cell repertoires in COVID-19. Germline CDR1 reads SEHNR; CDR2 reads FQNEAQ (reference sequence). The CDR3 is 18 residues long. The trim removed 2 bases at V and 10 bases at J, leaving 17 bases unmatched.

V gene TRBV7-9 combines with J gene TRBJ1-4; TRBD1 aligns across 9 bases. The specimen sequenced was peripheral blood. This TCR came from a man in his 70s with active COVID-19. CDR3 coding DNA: TGTGCCAGCAGCTTATGGGGACAGGGTTTGCCTACCCTCGGAAAACTGTTTTTT. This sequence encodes CASSLWGQGLPTLGKLFF. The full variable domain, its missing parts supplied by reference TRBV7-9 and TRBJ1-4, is DTGVSQNPRHKITKRGQNVTFRCDPISEHNRLYWYRQTLGQGPEFLTYFQNEAQLEKSRLLSDRFSAERPKGSFSTLEIQRTEQGDSAMYLCASSLWGQGLPTLGKLFFGSGTQLSVL.